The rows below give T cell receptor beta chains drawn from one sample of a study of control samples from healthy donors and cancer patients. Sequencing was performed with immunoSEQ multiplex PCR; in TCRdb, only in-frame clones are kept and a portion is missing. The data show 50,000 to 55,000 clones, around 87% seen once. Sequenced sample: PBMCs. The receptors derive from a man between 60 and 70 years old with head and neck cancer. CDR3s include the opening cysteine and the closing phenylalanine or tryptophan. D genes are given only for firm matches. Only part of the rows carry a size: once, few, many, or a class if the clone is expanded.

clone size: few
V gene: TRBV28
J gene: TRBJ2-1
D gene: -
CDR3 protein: CASSFSNEQFF
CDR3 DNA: TGTGCCAGCAGTTTTTCGAATGAGCAGTTCTTC

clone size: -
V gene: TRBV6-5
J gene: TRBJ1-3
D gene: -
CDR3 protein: CASSPGSRWGNTIYF
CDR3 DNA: TGTGCCAGCAGCCCGGGCTCCCGGTGGGGAAACACCATATATTTT

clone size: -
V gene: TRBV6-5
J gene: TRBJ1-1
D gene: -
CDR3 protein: CASRRTVNTEAFF
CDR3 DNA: TGTGCCAGCAGGCGGACAGTGAACACTGAAGCTTTCTTT

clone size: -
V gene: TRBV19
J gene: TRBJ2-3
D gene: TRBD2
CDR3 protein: CASKSASGVADTQYF
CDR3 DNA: TGTGCCAGTAAGTCGGCTAGCGGGGTGGCAGATACGCAGTATTTT

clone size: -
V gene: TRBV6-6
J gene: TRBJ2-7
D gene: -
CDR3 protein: CASSLGGSGQLGQYF
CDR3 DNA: TGTGCCAGCAGTCTAGGGGGTTCGGGCCAACTCGGGCAGTACTTC

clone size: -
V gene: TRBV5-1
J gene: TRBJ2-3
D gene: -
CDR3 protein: CASSPDLLRGDTQYF
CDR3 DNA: TGCGCCAGCAGCCCAGATCTCCTACGGGGAGATACGCAGTATTTT

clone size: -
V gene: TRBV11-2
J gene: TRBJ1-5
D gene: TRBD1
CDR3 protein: CASSLDRGPQPQHF
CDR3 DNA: TGTGCCAGCAGCTTAGATAGGGGGCCTCAGCCCCAGCATTTT

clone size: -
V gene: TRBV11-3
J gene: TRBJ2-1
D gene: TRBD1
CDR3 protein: CASSLRGQPYNEQFF
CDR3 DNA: TGTGCCAGCAGCTTACGGGGACAGCCCTACAATGAGCAGTTCTTC

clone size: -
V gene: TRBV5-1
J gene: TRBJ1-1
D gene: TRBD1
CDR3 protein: CASSLRWTGGFNTEAFF
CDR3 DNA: TGCGCCAGCAGCTTGAGGTGGACAGGGGGTTTTAACACTGAAGCTTTCTTT

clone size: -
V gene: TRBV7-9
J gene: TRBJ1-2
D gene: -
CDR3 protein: CASSLGLDVYGYTF
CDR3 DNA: TGTGCCAGCAGCTTAGGTCTGGATGTCTATGGCTACACCTTC

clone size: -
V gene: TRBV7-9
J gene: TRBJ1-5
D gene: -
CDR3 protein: CASSPAGGSNQPQHF
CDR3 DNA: TGTGCCAGCAGCCCAGCCGGGGGCAGCAATCAGCCCCAGCATTTT

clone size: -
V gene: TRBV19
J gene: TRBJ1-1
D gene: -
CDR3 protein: CASSSVGHMNTEAFF
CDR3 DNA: TGTGCCAGTAGTTCCGTCGGACATATGAACACTGAAGCTTTCTTT

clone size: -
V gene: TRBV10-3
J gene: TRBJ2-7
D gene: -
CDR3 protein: CAISPGSYERGEQYF
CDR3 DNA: TGTGCCATCAGTCCCGGCTCCTACGAACGGGGCGAGCAGTACTTC

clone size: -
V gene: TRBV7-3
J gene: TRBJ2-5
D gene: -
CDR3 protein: CASSSGNQETQYF
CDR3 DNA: TGTGCCAGCAGCTCGGGAAACCAAGAGACCCAGTACTTC

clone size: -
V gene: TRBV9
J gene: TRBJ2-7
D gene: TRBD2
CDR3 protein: CASSVGSMTSHEQYF
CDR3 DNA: TGTGCCAGCAGCGTAGGGTCAATGACTAGCCACGAGCAGTACTTC

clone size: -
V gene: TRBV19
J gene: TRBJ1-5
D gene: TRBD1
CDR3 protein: CASSIGTGGNQPQHF
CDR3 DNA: TGTGCCAGTAGTATAGGGACAGGGGGAAATCAGCCCCAGCATTTT

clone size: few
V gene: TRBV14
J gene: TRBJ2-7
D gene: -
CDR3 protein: CASSQRGEQYF
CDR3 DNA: TGTGCCAGCAGCCAAAGGGGCGAGCAGTACTTC

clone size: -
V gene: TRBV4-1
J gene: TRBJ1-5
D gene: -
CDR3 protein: CASSHPGWWPQHF
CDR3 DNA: TGCGCCAGCAGCCACCCCGGTTGGTGGCCCCAGCATTTT

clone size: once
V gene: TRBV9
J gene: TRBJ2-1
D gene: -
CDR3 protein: CASSVDPPSGEGNEQFF
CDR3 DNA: TGTGCCAGCAGCGTAGACCCCCCGTCGGGAGAAGGCAATGAGCAGTTCTTC

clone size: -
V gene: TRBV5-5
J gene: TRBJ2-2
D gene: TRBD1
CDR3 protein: CASRPTGGLWNTGELFF
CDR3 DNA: TGTGCCAGCAGGCCTACAGGGGGACTCTGGAACACCGGGGAGCTGTTTTTT

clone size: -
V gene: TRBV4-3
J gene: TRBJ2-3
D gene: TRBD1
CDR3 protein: CARSLRQGRFADTQYF
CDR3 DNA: TGCGCCCGCAGCCTGCGACAGGGGAGGTTCGCAGATACGCAGTATTTT

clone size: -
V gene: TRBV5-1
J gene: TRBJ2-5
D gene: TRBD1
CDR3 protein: CASSEARGETQYF
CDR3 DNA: TGCGCCAGCAGCGAAGCCAGGGGGGAGACCCAGTACTTC

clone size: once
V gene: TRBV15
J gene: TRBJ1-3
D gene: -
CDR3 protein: CATSRVDSPGGNTIYF
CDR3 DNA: TGTGCCACCAGCAGAGTAGACTCACCAGGTGGAAACACCATATATTTT

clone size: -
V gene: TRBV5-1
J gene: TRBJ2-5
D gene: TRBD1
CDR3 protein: CASSLDRGTRETQYF
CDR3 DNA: TGCGCCAGCAGCTTGGACAGGGGGACCCGGGAGACCCAGTACTTC

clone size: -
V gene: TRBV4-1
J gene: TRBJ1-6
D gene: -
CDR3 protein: CASSQELVRANSPLHF
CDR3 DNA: TGCGCCAGCAGCCAAGAACTTGTCAGGGCCAATTCACCCCTCCACTTT

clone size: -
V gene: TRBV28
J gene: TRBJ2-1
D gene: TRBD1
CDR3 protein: CASSSSGTGAYNEQFF
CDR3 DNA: TGTGCCAGCAGTTCCTCCGGGACAGGGGCGTACAATGAGCAGTTCTTC

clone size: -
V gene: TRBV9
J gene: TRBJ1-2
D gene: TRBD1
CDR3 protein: CASSAYRGDYGYTF
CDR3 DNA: TGTGCCAGCAGCGCCTACAGGGGAGACTATGGCTACACCTTC

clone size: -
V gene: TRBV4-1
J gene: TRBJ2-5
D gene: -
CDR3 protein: CASSQDSVREETQYF
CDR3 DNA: TGCGCCAGCAGCCAAGACAGCGTACGGGAGGAGACCCAGTACTTC

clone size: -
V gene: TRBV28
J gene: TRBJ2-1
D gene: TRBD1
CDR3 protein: CASNQSGTGNNEQFF
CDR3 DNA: TGTGCCAGCAATCAGAGCGGGACAGGGAACAATGAGCAGTTCTTC

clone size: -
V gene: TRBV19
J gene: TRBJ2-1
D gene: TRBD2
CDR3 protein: CASSIGGWPYNEQFF
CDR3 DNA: TGTGCCAGTAGTATCGGGGGGTGGCCCTACAATGAGCAGTTCTTC

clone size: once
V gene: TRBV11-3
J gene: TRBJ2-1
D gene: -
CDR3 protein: CASSLDQAGLVGYSYNEQFF
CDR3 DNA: TGTGCCAGCAGCTTAGATCAGGCAGGGCTGGTGGGATACTCCTACAATGAGCAGTTCTTC

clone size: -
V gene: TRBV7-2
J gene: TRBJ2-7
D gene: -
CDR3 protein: CASSLSTTARPNSYEQYF
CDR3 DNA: TGTGCCAGCAGCTTAAGTACGACCGCGAGGCCAAATTCCTACGAGCAGTACTTC

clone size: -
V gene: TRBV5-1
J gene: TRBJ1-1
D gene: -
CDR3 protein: CASSLALNTEAFF
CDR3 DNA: TGCGCCAGCAGCCTAGCACTGAACACTGAAGCTTTCTTT

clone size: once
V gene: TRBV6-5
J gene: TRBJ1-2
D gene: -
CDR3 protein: CAGSTTRQGGGGYTF
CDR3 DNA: TGTGCCGGCAGTACTACGAGGCAGGGAGGAGGTGGCTACACCTTC

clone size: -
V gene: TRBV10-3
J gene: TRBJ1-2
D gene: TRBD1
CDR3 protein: CAISESYDRGGYTF
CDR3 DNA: TGTGCCATCAGTGAGTCGTACGACAGGGGTGGCTACACCTTC

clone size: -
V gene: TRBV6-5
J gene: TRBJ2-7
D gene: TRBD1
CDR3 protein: CASSPDRHNGEQYF
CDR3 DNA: TGTGCCAGCAGCCCGGACAGGCATAATGGAGAGCAGTACTTC

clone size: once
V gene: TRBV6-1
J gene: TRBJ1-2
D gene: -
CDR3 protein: CASSEPDYGYTF
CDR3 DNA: TGTGCCAGCAGTGAACCTGACTATGGCTACACCTTC

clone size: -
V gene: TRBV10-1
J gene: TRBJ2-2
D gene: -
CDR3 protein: CASSGRGALAGELFF
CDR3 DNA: TGCGCCAGCAGCGGCAGGGGGGCCTTGGCCGGGGAGCTGTTTTTT

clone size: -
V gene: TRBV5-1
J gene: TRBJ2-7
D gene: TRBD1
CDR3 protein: CASSLQGARNEQYF
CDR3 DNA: TGCGCCAGCAGCTTACAGGGGGCGCGGAACGAGCAGTACTTC

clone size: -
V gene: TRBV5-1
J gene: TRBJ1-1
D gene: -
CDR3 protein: CASSRGGIGDTEAFF
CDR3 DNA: TGCGCCAGCAGCCGAGGGGGGATCGGAGACACTGAAGCTTTCTTT

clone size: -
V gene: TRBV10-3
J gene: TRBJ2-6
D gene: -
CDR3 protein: CAISVGAGANVLTF
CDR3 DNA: TGTGCCATCAGTGTTGGGGCTGGGGCCAACGTCCTGACTTTC

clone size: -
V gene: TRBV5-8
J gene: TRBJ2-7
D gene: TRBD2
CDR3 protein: CASTWWLAEYEQYF
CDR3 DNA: TGTGCCAGCACCTGGTGGCTAGCGGAATACGAGCAGTACTTC

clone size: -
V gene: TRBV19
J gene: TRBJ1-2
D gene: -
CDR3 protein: CASSMDSNYGYTF
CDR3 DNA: TGTGCCAGTAGTATGGACAGTAACTATGGCTACACCTTC

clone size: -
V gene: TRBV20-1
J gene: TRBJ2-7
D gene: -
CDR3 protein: CSARGEEQYF
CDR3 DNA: TGCAGTGCTAGAGGAGAGGAGCAGTACTTC

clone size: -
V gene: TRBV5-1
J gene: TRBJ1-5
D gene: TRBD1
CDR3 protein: CASSLQGADQPQHF
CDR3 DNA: TGCGCCAGCAGCCTACAGGGGGCAGATCAGCCCCAGCATTTT

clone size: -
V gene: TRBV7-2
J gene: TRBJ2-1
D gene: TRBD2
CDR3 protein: CASSSGGSSYNEQFF
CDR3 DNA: TGTGCCAGCAGCTCTGGCGGGAGCTCCTACAATGAGCAGTTCTTC

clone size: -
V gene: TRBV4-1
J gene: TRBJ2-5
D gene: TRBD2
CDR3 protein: CASSQVVAGSNIQETQYF
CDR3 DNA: TGCGCCAGCAGCCAAGTGGTAGCGGGAAGCAATATCCAAGAGACCCAGTACTTC